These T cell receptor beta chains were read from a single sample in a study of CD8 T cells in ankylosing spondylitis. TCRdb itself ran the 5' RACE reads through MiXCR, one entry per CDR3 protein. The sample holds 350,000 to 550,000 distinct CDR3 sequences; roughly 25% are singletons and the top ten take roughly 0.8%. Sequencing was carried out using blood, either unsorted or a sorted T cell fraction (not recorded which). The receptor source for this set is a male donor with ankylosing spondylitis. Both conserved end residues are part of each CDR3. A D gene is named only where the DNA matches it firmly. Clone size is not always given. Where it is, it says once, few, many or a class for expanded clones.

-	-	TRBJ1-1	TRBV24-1	CATSEGGTSEAFF	TGTGCCACCAGTGAGGGCGGGACATCTGAAGCTTTCTTT
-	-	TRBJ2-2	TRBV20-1	CSGGGQPSGELFF	TGCAGTGGGGGGGGGCAGCCTTCCGGGGAGCTGTTTTTT
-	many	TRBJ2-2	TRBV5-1	CASSLETATGELFF	TGCGCCAGCAGCTTGGAGACTGCGACCGGGGAGCTGTTTTTT
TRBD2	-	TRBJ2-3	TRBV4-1	CASRWLADTDTQYF	TGCGCCAGCCGGTGGCTAGCGGACACAGATACGCAGTATTTT
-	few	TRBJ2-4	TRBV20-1	CSAPLPGVAKNIQYF	TGCAGTGCTCCCCTGCCGGGAGTAGCCAAAAACATTCAGTACTTC
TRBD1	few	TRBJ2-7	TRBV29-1	CSVRGTGDYEQYF	TGCAGCGTTCGAGGGACAGGTGATTACGAGCAGTACTTC
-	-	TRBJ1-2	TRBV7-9	CASSNRVIGYTF	TGTGCCAGCAGTAACAGGGTGATTGGCTACACCTTC
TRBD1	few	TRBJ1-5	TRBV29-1	CRWHRGPHEDQPQHF	TGCAGGTGGCACAGGGGTCCCCACGAGGATCAGCCCCAGCATTTT
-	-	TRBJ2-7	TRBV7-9	CASSSTGQGRYEQYF	TGTGCCAGCAGCTCGACGGGCCAAGGCCGCTACGAGCAGTACTTC
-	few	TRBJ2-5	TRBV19	CASSMYGQETQYF	TGTGCCAGTAGTATGTACGGCCAAGAGACCCAGTACTTC
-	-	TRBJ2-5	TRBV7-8	CASSEAKYQETQYF	TGTGCCAGCAGCGAAGCTAAGTACCAAGAGACCCAGTACTTC
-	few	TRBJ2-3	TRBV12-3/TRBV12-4	CASSFHRGTVADTQYF	TGTGCCAGCAGTTTTCATCGCGGGACAGTAGCAGATACGCAGTATTTT
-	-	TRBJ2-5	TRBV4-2	CASSQDVNAETQYF	TGTGCCAGCAGCCAAGATGTGAATGCAGAGACCCAGTACTTC
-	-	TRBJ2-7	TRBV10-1	CASNRDRSYEQYF	TGCGCCAGCAATAGGGACCGCTCCTACGAGCAGTACTTC
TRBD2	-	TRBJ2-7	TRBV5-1	CASSLGTSGTFSYEQYF	TGCGCCAGCAGCTTGGGGACTAGCGGGACGTTCTCCTACGAGCAGTACTTC
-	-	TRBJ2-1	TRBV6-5	CASSSPSRDAYNEQFF	TGTGCCAGCAGTTCCCCCAGCAGGGACGCCTACAATGAGCAGTTCTTC
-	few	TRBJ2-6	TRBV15	CATSRDLSSGANVLTF	TGTGCCACCAGCAGAGACCTATCCTCTGGGGCCAACGTCCTGACTTTC
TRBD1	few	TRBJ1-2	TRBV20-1	CSASGTGSPNYGYTF	TGCAGTGCTAGCGGGACAGGCTCGCCTAACTATGGCTACACCTTC
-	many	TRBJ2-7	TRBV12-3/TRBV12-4	CASSFSGRDIDEQYF	TGTGCCAGCAGTTTCTCCGGCAGGGACATCGACGAGCAGTACTTC
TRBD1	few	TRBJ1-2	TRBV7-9	CASSLLGTGIDGYTF	TGTGCCAGCAGCCTATTAGGGACAGGGATAGATGGCTACACCTTC
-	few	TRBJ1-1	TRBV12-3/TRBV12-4	CASSLIGGPNTEAFF	TGTGCCAGCAGTTTAATAGGGGGGCCGAACACTGAAGCTTTCTTT
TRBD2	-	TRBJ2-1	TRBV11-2	CASSLIASSGRPAYNEQFF	TGTGCCAGCAGCTTAATAGCTTCTAGCGGGAGGCCAGCCTACAATGAGCAGTTCTTC
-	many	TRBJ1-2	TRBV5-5	CASSFLGPKGYTF	TGTGCCAGCAGCTTCTTGGGGCCGAAGGGCTACACCTTC
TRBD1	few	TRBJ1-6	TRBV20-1	CSAGQGGNSPLHF	TGCAGTGCTGGACAGGGAGGGAATTCACCCCTCCACTTT
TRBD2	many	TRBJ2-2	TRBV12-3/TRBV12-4	CASALGLAGGGELFF	TGTGCCAGCGCCCTCGGGCTAGCGGGGGGCGGGGAGCTGTTTTTT
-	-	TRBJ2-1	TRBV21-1	CASVPRSGWNEQFF	TGTGCCAGCGTTCCCCGGAGCGGGTGGAATGAGCAGTTCTTC
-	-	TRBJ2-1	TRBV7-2	CASTPSWANSYNEQFF	TGTGCCAGCACCCCGAGTTGGGCTAACTCCTACAATGAGCAGTTCTTC